These 12 T cell receptor beta chains came from one sample sequenced in a study of blood T cell repertoires in COVID-19. Produced via immunoSEQ multiplex PCR; TCRdb's table is partial and in-frame only. The data show approximately 200,000 clones, roughly 84% seen once. Sequencing input: peripheral blood. The origin of the receptors is a man aged 35 to 55 with acute or convalescent COVID-19.

This chain joins TRBV11-2 and TRBJ2-7; D is ambiguous. The CDR3 sequence is 15 residues long. Germline V lookup: CDR1 SGHAT, CDR2 FQNNGV. V lost 1 base, J lost 2 bases, and 12 bases lay in between. The CDR3 region is CASSLGLLQTYEQYF. The CDR3 DNA reads TGTGCCAGCAGCTTAGGTTTACTTCAAACCTACGAGCAGTACTTC.

The chain combines TRBV7-9 with TRBJ1-5; D perhaps matches TRBD1 (6 bases). This CDR3 contains 14 residues. V was clipped by 6 bases and J by 6 bases, with 15 bases between them. The germline gives CDR1 SEHNR, CDR2 FQNEAQ (reference sequence). The CDR3 region is CASSRGGRGQPQHF. The DNA for the CDR3 is TGTGCCAGCAGTAGAGGGGGACGGGGTCAGCCCCAGCATTTT. The variable domain in full, completed from reference TRBV7-9 and TRBJ1-5, reads DTGVSQNPRHKITKRGQNVTFRCDPISEHNRLYWYRQTLGQGPEFLTYFQNEAQLEKSRLLSDRFSAERPKGSFSTLEIQRTEQGDSAMYLCASSRGGRGQPQHFGDGTRLSIL.

The V call is TRBV9, the J call TRBJ1-2, with 12 bases fitting TRBD1. This CDR3 contains 16 residues. In germline, CDR1 is SGDLS, CDR2 YYNGEE. Germline trimming cut 4 bases from V and 4 bases from J; bases unmatched to any gene: 8. The CDR3 here is CASSPSGQGASYGYTF. The CDR3 DNA reads TGTGCCAGCAGCCCCTCGGGACAGGGGGCGTCCTATGGCTACACCTTC.

V is TRBV28 and J is TRBJ1-2; no definite D call. This CDR3 region has 14 residues. Trimming left V 7 bases short and J 2 bases short, with 14 bases between. CDR1 MDHEN and CDR2 SYDVKM come from the germline V gene. CDR3 in DNA: TGTGCCAGCACCCTAGGATTAGTCAACTATGGCTACACCTTC. Its translation: CASTLGLVNYGYTF.

The sample holds one count of this clone. The chain couples TRBV7-3 to TRBJ1-5, with 7 bases that match TRBD1. CDR3 length: 21 amino acids. The germline V gene has CDR1 SGHTA and CDR2 FQGTGA. V shed 4 bases and J 0 bases; nucleotides not matched to a gene: 21. The CDR3 spells CASSSDSGQTHFPYSNQPQHF. For the CDR3, the DNA is TGTGCCAGCAGCTCAGATTCGGGACAGACCCATTTCCCTTATAGCAATCAGCCCCAGCATTTT. Filled out from reference TRBV7-3 and TRBJ1-5, the complete variable domain reads GAGVSQTPSNKVTEKGKYVELRCDPISGHTALYWYRQSLGQGPEFLIYFQGTGAADDSGLPNDRFFAVRPEGSVSTLKIQRTERGDSAVYLCASSSDSGQTHFPYSNQPQHFGDGTRLSIL.

The rearrangement uses TRBV9 and TRBJ1-2, with D possibly being TRBD1 (5 bases). Trimming took 3 bases from V and 4 from J, leaving 10 bases between them. The CDR3 contains 13 residues. The V gene's germline CDR1 is SGDLS and CDR2 YYNGEE. For the CDR3, the DNA is TGTGCCAGCAGCGCCGGGGGGACCTATGGCTACACCTTC. Amino acid sequence: CASSAGGTYGYTF.

This clone was found a few times. V usage is TRBV5-6 and J usage is TRBJ2-7; TRBD1 aligns across 9 bases. CDR3 length: 15 amino acids. After removal of 5 bases from V and 2 bases from J, the junction contained 8 bases not matched to a gene. The V gene's germline CDR1 is SGHDT and CDR2 YYEEEE. The CDR3, as DNA: TGTGCCAGCAGGTATTGGACAGGGGTGACCTACGAGCAGTACTTC. Protein sequence: CASRYWTGVTYEQYF.

This clone was found a few times. The chain couples TRBV3-1 (or the pseudogene TRBV3-2) to TRBJ1-4; D possibly corresponds to TRBD1 (6 bases). This CDR3 is 16 amino acids long. Trimming pared 4 bases from V and 3 bases from J, leaving 15 bases between. Germline loops: CDR1 LGHDT, CDR2 YNNKEL (reference sequence). In DNA form, the CDR3 reads TGTGCCAGCAGCCGAAGGACAGTAGGATCTAATGAAAAACTGTTTTTT. It specifies CASSRRTVGSNEKLFF.

The V gene is TRBV24-1, the J gene TRBJ2-7; a possible D gene is TRBD2 (5 bases). Germline V CDR1 and CDR2: KGHDR, SFDVKD. Trimming removed 5 bases at V and 2 bases at J, with 12 bases between. The CDR3 has 14 amino acids. The CDR3 is CATSGEWVPYEQYF. As DNA, the CDR3 is TGTGCCACCAGTGGGGAGTGGGTTCCCTACGAGCAGTACTTC.

The CDR3 bases are TGTGCCTGGAGCGACAGGGCGAACACTGAAGCTTTCTTT. Translation gives CAWSDRANTEAFF. The chain is built from TRBV30 and TRBJ1-1; 7 bases fit TRBD1. The germline CDR1 and CDR2 sequences are GTSNPN and SVGIG (reference sequence). V gave up 3 bases and J gave up 1 base; unmatched junction bases: 2. The CDR3 covers 13 residues.

The chain carries TRBV7-2 and TRBJ1-1; unclear D gene. V was trimmed by 1 base and J by 2 bases, leaving 8 bases between them. Germline V gene sequence: CDR1 SGHTA, CDR2 FQGNSA. The CDR3 runs 14 residues. The CDR3 DNA follows: TGTGCCAGCAGCTTAGGGGCCAAAAACACTGAAGCTTTCTTT. Protein product: CASSLGAKNTEAFF.

The chain combines TRBV20-1 with TRBJ1-1, with D maybe TRBD1 (6 bases). Deletions cut 5 bases from V and 5 bases from J, with 9 bases between. The germline V gene encodes CDR1 DFQATT and CDR2 SNEGSKA (reference sequence). The CDR3 totals 11 residues. CDR3 sequence: CSAPGETEAFF. CDR3 nucleotide sequence: TGCAGTGCTCCAGGGGAGACTGAAGCTTTCTTT.